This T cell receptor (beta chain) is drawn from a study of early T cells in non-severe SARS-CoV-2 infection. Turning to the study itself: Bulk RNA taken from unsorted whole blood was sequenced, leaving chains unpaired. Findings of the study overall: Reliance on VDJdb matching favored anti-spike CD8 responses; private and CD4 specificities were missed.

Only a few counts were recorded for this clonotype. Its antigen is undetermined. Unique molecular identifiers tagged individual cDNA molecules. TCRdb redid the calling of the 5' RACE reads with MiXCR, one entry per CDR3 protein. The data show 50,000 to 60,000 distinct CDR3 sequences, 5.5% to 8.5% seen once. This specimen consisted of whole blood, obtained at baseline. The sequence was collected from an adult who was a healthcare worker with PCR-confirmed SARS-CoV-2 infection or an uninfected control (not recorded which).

The CDR3 is CATSRARTDYEQYF. CDR3 in DNA: TGTGCCACCAGCAGAGCTAGGACAGACTACGAGCAGTACTTC. V is TRBV15 and J is TRBJ2-7, with a weak D call TRBD1 (6 bases). The CDR3 runs 14 residues. Germline lookup yields CDR1 LNHNV and CDR2 YYDKDF (reference sequence). V was clipped by 1 base and J by 3 bases, with 10 bases between them.